The source of this T cell receptor beta chain is a study of T cell repertoires in cytomegalovirus infection. Of note for this clonotype: The antigen remains undetermined.

Germline V lookup: CDR1 SEHNR, CDR2 FQNEAQ (reference sequence). CDR3 size: 17 residues. The junction had 12 bases not matched to a gene; V was cut back by 5 bases and J by 5 bases. TCRdb re-called the reads through MiXCR, storing one row per CDR3 protein. The repertoire consists of roughly 990,000 distinct CDR3 sequences, with less than 40% occurring once and the leading ten covering over 11%. Study outcomes and limitations: CMV-specific HLA-C-restricted TCR beta clonotypes dominated the ex vivo response.

The chain has TRBV7-9 and TRBJ2-1, with 10 nucleotides matching TRBD2. The source was cultured CD8+ T cells from PBMCs, collected from culture after CMV antigen stimulation. The receptor was isolated from a human donor in good health (CMV status not recorded). Some clones in this sample may be carry-over from other donors' samples. The CDR3 loop is CASSPPRSGGAHNEQFF. CDR3 bases: TGTGCCAGCAGCCCCCCACGGAGCGGGGGGGCCCACAATGAGCAGTTCTTC. Full variable domain (rest looked up from reference TRBV7-9 and TRBJ2-1): DTGVSQNPRHKITKRGQNVTFRCDPISEHNRLYWYRQTLGQGPEFLTYFQNEAQLEKSRLLSDRFSAERPKGSFSTLEIQRTEQGDSAMYLCASSPPRSGGAHNEQFFGPGTRLTVL.